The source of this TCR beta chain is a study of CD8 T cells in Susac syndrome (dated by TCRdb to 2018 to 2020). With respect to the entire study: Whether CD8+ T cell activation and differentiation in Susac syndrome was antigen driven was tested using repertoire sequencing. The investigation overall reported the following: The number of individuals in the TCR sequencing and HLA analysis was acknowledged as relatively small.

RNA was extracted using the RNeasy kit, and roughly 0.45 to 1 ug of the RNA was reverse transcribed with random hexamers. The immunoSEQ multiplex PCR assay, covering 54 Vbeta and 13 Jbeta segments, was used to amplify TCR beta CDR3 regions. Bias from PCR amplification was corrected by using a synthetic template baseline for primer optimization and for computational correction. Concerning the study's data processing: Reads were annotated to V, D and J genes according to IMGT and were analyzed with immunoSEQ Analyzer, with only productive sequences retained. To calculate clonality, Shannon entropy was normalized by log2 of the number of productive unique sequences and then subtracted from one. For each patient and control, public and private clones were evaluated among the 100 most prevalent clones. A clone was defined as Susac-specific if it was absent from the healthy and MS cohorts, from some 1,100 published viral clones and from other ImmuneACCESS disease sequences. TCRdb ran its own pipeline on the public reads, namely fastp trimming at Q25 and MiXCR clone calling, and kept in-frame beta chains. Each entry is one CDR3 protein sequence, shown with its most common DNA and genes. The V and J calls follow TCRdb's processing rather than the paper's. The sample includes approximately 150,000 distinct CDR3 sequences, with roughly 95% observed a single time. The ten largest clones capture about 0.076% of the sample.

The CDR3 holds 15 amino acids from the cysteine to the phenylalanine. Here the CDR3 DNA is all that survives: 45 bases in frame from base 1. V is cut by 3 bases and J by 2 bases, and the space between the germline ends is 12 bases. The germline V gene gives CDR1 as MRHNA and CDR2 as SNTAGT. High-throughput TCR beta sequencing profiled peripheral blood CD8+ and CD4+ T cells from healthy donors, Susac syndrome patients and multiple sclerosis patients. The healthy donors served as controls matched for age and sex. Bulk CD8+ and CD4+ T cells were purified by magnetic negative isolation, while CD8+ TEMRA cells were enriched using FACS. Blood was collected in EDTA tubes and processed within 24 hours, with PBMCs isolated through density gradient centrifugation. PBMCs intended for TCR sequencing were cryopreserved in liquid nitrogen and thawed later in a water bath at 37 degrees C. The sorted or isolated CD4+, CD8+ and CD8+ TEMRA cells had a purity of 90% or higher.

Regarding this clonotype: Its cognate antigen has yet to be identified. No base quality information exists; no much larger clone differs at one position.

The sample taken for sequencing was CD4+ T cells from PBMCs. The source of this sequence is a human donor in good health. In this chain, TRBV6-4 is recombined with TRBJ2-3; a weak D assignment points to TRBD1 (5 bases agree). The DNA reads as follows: TGTGCCAGCAGTGAAACAGGCGTTACCACAGATACGCAGTATTTT. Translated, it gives CASSETGVTTDTQYF.